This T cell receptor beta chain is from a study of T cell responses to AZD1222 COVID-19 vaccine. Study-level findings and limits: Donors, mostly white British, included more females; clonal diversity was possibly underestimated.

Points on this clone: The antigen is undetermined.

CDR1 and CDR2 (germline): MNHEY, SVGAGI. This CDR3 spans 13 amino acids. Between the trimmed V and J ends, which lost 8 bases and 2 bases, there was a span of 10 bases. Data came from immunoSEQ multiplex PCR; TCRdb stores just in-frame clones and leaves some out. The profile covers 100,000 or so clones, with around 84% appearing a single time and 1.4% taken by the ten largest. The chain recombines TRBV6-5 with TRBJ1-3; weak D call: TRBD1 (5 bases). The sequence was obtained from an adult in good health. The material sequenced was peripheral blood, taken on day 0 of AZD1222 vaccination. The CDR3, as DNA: TGTGCCAGCCGGGGGGGAGCTGGAAACACCATATATTTT. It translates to CASRGGAGNTIYF.